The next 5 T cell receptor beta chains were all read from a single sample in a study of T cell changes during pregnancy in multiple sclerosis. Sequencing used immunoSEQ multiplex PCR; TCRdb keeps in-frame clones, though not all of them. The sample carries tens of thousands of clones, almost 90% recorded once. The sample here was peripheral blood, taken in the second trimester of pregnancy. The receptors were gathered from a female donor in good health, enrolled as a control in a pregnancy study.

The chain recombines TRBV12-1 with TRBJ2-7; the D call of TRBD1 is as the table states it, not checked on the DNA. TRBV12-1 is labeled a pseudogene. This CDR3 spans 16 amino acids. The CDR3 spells CASSFRRWTGPCEQYF. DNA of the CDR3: TGTGCCAGCAGCTTTAGGCGCTGGACAGGGCCATGCGAGCAGTACTTC.

CDR3 sequence (DNA): TGCGCCAGTTTCGACAGGGGGTGGAAAAACACTGAAGCTTTCTTT. Amino acids: CASFDRGWKNTEAFF. The J gene is TRBJ1-1, the V gene TRBV5-1; 9 positions match TRBD1. The V segment lost 8 bases and the J segment 2 bases; nucleotides outside the gene matches: 10. CDR3 length equals 15 residues. Germline V gene lookup returns CDR1 SGHRS and CDR2 YFSETQ.

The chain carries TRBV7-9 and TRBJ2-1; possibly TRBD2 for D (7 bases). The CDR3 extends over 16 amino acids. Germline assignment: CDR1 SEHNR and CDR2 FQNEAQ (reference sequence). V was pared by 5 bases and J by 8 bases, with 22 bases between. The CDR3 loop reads CASSQRGAGAFHEQFF. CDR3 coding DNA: TGTGCCAGCAGCCAAAGGGGGGCGGGAGCCTTCCATGAGCAGTTCTTC.

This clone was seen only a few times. The CDR3 DNA reads TGTGCCAGCTCACCACAGGGACAGGGGACTTTCTTT. This translates into CASSPQGQGTFF. This chain uses TRBV18 with TRBJ1-1; 10 bases line up with TRBD1. Germline-derived CDR1 and CDR2 are KGHSH and LQKENI. There are 12 residues in the CDR3. Trimming cost V 1 base and J 12 bases; bases outside gene matches: 2.

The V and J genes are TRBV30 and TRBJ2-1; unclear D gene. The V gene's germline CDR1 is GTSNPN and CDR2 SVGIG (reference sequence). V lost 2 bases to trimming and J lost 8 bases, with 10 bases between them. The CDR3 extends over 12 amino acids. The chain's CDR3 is CAWSPQFDEQFF. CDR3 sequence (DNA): TGTGCCTGGAGTCCACAGTTTGATGAGCAGTTCTTC.